This T cell receptor (beta chain) was observed in a study of brain T cells in children with intractable seizures. Findings and caveats of the study: Patients' HCMV serostatus was unknown; virus specificity rests on CDR3 similarity alone. Pre-surgery blood may have been undersampled, hiding some clones.

Germline CDR1 SGHTA, CDR2 FQGNSA. The CDR3 spans 15 residues. Losses at the gene ends were 5 bases for V and 7 bases for J; bases not matched to a gene: 11. With regard to this clone: Its antigen remains unidentified.

Here immunoSEQ multiplex PCR was the method, and the copy in TCRdb shows in-frame clones only, minus some. The table shows approximately 41,000 clones, with over 75% occurring only once. The sequenced cases were selected for having the highest brain T cell transcript signatures. Pre-surgery treatment included at least one anti-epileptic drug. The clonotype was recovered from a girl between 2 and 10 years old with tuberous sclerosis and intractable seizures. The rearrangement uses TRBV7-2 and TRBJ1-2; 9 positions match TRBD1. This specimen was peripheral blood, taken at surgery. CDR3 in amino acids: CASSPRTGEFSGYTF. The CDR3, as DNA: TGTGCCAGCAGCCCACGGACAGGGGAGTTTAGTGGCTACACCTTC.